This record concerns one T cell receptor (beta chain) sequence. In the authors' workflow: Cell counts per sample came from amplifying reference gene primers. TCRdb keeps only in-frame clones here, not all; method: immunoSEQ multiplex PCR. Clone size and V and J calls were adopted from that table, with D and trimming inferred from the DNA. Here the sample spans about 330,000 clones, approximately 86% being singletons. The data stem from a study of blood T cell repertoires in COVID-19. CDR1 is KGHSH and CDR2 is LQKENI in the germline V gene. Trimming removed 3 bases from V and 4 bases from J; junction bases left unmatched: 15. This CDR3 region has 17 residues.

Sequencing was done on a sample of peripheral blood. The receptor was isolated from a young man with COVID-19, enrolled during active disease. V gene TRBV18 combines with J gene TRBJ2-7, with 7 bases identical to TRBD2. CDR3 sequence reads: CASSPPRGEAAAYEQYF. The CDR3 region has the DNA TGTGCCAGCTCACCCCCCCGGGGGGAGGCCGCTGCGTACGAGCAGTACTTC.